Listed here are 30 T cell receptor beta chains from one sample, sequenced in a study of shared clonotypes between healthy human individuals. Generated by immunoSEQ multiplex PCR, the TCRdb table keeps only in-frame clones and is missing some. The table includes some 2.3 million clones, 85% to 95% detected once. The sample was naive CD4+ T cells from PBMCs. Subset defined: CD45RA+ positively selected. These receptors all come from a man aged 18-30 years in good health. Some clones in this sample may be carry-over from other donors' samples.

V is TRBV28 and J is TRBJ2-2; 7 bases map to TRBD2. V was pared by 5 bases and J by 4 bases, with 25 bases of the junction left unmatched. This CDR3 contains 21 residues. The germline V gene encodes CDR1 MDHEN and CDR2 SYDVKM. The CDR3, as DNA: TGTGCCAGCAGTCTCAACAGGTTTTTGGCGGGAGCTACTGTCACCACCGGGGAGCTGTTTTTT. Amino acids: CASSLNRFLAGATVTTGELFF.

J is TRBJ2-3 and V is TRBV5-6; D may be TRBD1 (5 bases). The ends were cut back, 4 bases at V and 0 bases at J, with 12 bases in the middle. The CDR3 consists of 15 residues. Germline CDR1 is SGHDT and CDR2 is YYEEEE. CDR3 DNA sequence: TGTGCCAGCAGCCATACAGGAGCTAGCACAGATACGCAGTATTTT. Translating it yields CASSHTGASTDTQYF.

CDR3 in amino acids: CASSYRRPGITGYTF. DNA for the CDR3: TGTGCCAGCAGCTATAGGCGGCCGGGTATAACGGGCTACACCTTC. The V gene is TRBV6-1, the J gene TRBJ1-2; D gene uncertain. This CDR3 comprises 15 residues. Germline CDR1 MNHNS, CDR2 SASEGT. Trimming took 6 bases from V and 8 from J, leaving 22 bases between them.

For the CDR3, the DNA is TGTGCCAGCAGCCCCCGGCCGTCTCTGGGGACAGATACGCAGTATTTT. This encodes CASSPRPSLGTDTQYF. The V and J genes are TRBV25-1 and TRBJ2-3, with D hard to call. The CDR3 runs 16 residues. CDR1 and CDR2 from the germline V gene are MGHDK and SYGVNS. The V end lost 6 bases, the J end lost 3 bases, and 19 bases lay between the germline ends.

The chain combines TRBV4-2 with TRBJ2-7; D unclear. CDR1 and CDR2 from the germline V gene are LGHNA and YNFKEQ. The CDR3 loop spans 15 amino acids. Between the trimmed V and J ends, which lost 3 bases and 2 bases, there was a span of 14 bases. CDR3 sequence reads: CASSQYYEVPYEQYF. DNA for the CDR3: TGTGCCAGCAGCCAGTACTACGAGGTTCCCTACGAGCAGTACTTC.

The V and J genes are TRBV6-4 and TRBJ2-2; tentatively, D is TRBD2 (7 bases). With 4 bases removed from V and 5 bases from J, the gap between germline ends came to 11 bases. CDR1 is MRHNA and CDR2 is SNTAGT in the germline V gene. The CDR3 covers 14 residues. The CDR3 reads CASSARGATGELFF. CDR3 in DNA: TGTGCCAGCAGTGCCCGGGGGGCGACCGGGGAGCTGTTTTTT.

The J gene is TRBJ2-7, the V gene TRBV6-1; TRBD2 is a possible D gene (5 bases). This CDR3 comprises 14 residues. Germline V lookup: CDR1 MNHNS, CDR2 SASEGT. Trimming pared 7 bases from V and 0 bases from J, leaving 13 bases between. The CDR3 DNA is TGTGCCAGCACCCAAGGAGGTAGCTCCTACGAGCAGTACTTC. As protein: CASTQGGSSYEQYF.

Only one count was recorded for this clone. The rearrangement uses TRBV27 and TRBJ2-7, with 9 bases aligning to TRBD1. The CDR3 covers 17 residues. CDR1 is MNHEY, CDR2 SMNVEV, per germline (reference sequence). J lost 6 bases, V lost 2 bases, and 14 bases had no gene match. CDR3 region: CASSLGSGTGILREQYF. In nucleotides, the CDR3 is TGTGCCAGCAGTTTAGGTTCGGGGACAGGGATCCTTCGCGAGCAGTACTTC.

The gene calls are TRBV2 and TRBJ2-3; D is unclear. The V end was cut by 7 bases, the J end by 5 bases, with 19 bases between. This CDR3 spans 15 amino acids. From germline, CDR1 is SNHLY and CDR2 FYNNEI. CDR3 protein: CASTAQVIDGDTQYF. CDR3 DNA: TGTGCCAGCACTGCCCAGGTCATAGATGGAGATACGCAGTATTTT.

V is TRBV15 and J is TRBJ2-7, with 10 bases identical to TRBD2. The V gene's germline CDR1 is LNHNV and CDR2 YYDKDF (reference sequence). The CDR3 totals 17 residues. V shed 0 bases and J 5 bases; nucleotides not matched to a gene: 10. As DNA, the CDR3 is TGTGCCACCAGCAGAGAAACAGCGGGAGGGGGGCATAACGAGCAGTACTTC. Amino acids: CATSRETAGGGHNEQYF.

A note on this clone: One junction end does not reproduce the germline sequence, and a read error may be involved. The chain carries TRBV18 and TRBJ1-1; no definite D call. Germline CDR1 reads KGHSH; CDR2 reads LQKENI. The CDR3 length is 14 residues. This chain's CDR3 is CASSPPGRYTEAFF. The CDR3 bases are TGTGCCAGCTCTCCACCGGGTAGGTACACTGAAGCTTTCTTT.

This chain uses TRBV6-5 with TRBJ2-3, with D possibly called TRBD1 or TRBD2 (5 bases each). The V end lost 2 bases, the J end lost 4 bases, and 16 bases lay between the germline ends. The CDR3 length is 16 residues. Germline V gene sequence: CDR1 MNHEY, CDR2 SVGAGI. In DNA form, the CDR3 reads TGTGCCAGCAGTTACGACGCTCTCCGGGGCCCAGATACGCAGTATTTT. Its translation is CASSYDALRGPDTQYF.

This sequence joins TRBV5-1 and TRBJ2-7, with D possibly TRBD1 on 7 matching bases. CDR3 length equals 13 residues. Germline V gene data show CDR1 as SGHRS and CDR2 as YFSETQ. Trimming shortened V by 5 bases and J by 5 bases, and 14 bases separated the two germline ends. In nucleotides, the CDR3 is TGCGCCAGCAGGCGGGACAGTTTAAACGAGCAGTACTTC. This gives the protein CASRRDSLNEQYF.

The rearrangement joins TRBV6-6 to TRBJ2-7; D uncertain. Germline CDR1 is MNHNY and CDR2 is SVGAGI (reference sequence). The CDR3 extends over 13 amino acids. V dropped 5 bases and J dropped 7 bases, with 15 bases sitting between them. The CDR3 sequence is CASSAPEASEQYF. The CDR3 DNA reads TGTGCCAGCAGTGCCCCCGAGGCTTCGGAGCAGTACTTC.

The chain has TRBV11-2 and TRBJ2-7; D uncertain. Per germline, CDR1 SGHAT and CDR2 FQNNGV. The length of the CDR3 is 16 residues. Trimming removed 1 base at V and 5 bases at J, with 18 bases between. Written as DNA, the CDR3 is TGTGCCAGCAGCTTAGTATTCTCCCCATGGTTCCACGAGCAGTACTTC. It is translated as CASSLVFSPWFHEQYF.

The chain couples TRBV5-1 to TRBJ2-2; a possible D gene is TRBD2 (7 bases). Trimming pared 4 bases from V and 3 bases from J, leaving 16 bases between. Per the germline V gene, CDR1 is SGHRS and CDR2 is YFSETQ. The CDR3 has 16 amino acids. CDR3 protein: CASSPLAGAYTGELFF. The CDR3 bases are TGCGCCAGCAGCCCTCTGGCGGGGGCCTACACCGGGGAGCTGTTTTTT.

V and J are TRBV5-1 and TRBJ2-3; D is undetermined. V was pared by 0 bases and J by 1 base, with 12 bases between. This CDR3 region has 16 residues. CDR1 and CDR2 from the germline V gene are SGHRS and YFSETQ. The CDR3 here is CASSLGVLPRTDTQYF. The CDR3, as DNA: TGCGCCAGCAGCTTGGGTGTATTGCCGCGCACAGATACGCAGTATTTT.

The chain uses TRBV9 and TRBJ2-7; 12 bases fit TRBD2. This CDR3 is 17 amino acids long. The V gene's germline CDR1 is SGDLS and CDR2 YYNGEE. V was pared by 7 bases and J by 2 bases, with 13 bases of the junction left unmatched. CDR3 nucleotides: TGTGCCAGCCTTTGGACTAGCGGGATTGATCCGGCCTACGAGCAGTACTTC. Residues: CASLWTSGIDPAYEQYF.

This rearrangement joins TRBV28 to TRBJ1-2; TRBD1 agrees at 9 bases. The CDR3 length is 14 residues. J gave up 7 bases and V 9 bases, and 12 bases lay outside the gene matches. The germline CDR1 and CDR2 sequences are MDHEN and SYDVKM. The chain's CDR3 is CASSTGGEVRGYTF. CDR3 sequence (DNA): TGTGCCAGTAGTACAGGGGGCGAGGTTCGTGGCTACACCTTC.

The V gene is TRBV2, the J gene TRBJ2-3, with TRBD1 as a possible D gene (10 bases). The V end lost 4 bases, the J end lost 6 bases, and 29 bases lay between the germline ends. CDR3 length: 19 residues. Germline loops: CDR1 SNHLY, CDR2 FYNNEI. In DNA, the CDR3 is TGTGCCAGCAGTGCCCGACAGGGGGCCTGGCGGGAGGGCCGGGATACGCAGTATTTT. Protein: CASSARQGAWREGRDTQYF.

The chain is built from TRBV6-1 and TRBJ2-5, with D uncertain. The assigned J gene may be wrong: the sequence end matches TRBJ2-7 better. The CDR3 length is 11 residues. Germline values: CDR1 MNHNS, CDR2 SASEGT. CDR3 protein: CASTAGDEQYF. For the CDR3, the DNA is TGTGCCAGCACCGCTGGGGACGAGCAGTACTTC.

This clone appeared once. This chain connects TRBV28 to TRBJ2-1; 16 bases align to TRBD2. The germline V gene has CDR1 MDHEN and CDR2 SYDVKM. V lost 8 bases and J lost 4; bases outside the gene matches: 8. The CDR3 spans 17 residues. CDR3 in DNA: TGTGCCAGCGGGGGGACTAGCGGGAGGGCATCATACAATGAGCAGTTCTTC. Translating gives CASGGTSGRASYNEQFF.

V usage is TRBV9 and J usage is TRBJ2-3, with 7 bases aligning to TRBD2. This CDR3 spans 16 amino acids. V lost 4 bases, J lost 0 bases, and 8 bases stayed unmatched. Germline loops: CDR1 SGDLS, CDR2 YYNGEE. CDR3 in amino acids: CASSPNSGWSTDTQYF. The CDR3, as DNA: TGTGCCAGCAGCCCTAATAGCGGGTGGAGCACAGATACGCAGTATTTT.

V is TRBV19 and J is TRBJ1-1; 10 nucleotides match TRBD1. J lost 10 bases, V lost 7 bases, and 9 bases had no gene match. The CDR3 runs 13 residues. Germline CDR1 LNHDA, CDR2 SQIVND (reference sequence). The CDR3 coding sequence is TGTGCCAGTACCACCACAGACAGGGGGCGAGCTTTCTTT. Translated, it gives CASTTTDRGRAFF.

This clone was found a few times. The chain employs TRBV7-6 and TRBJ2-7; the D is unclear. Germline CDR1 SGHVS, CDR2 FNYEAQ. The CDR3 spans 14 residues. V lost 1 base, J lost 1 base, and 8 bases lay in between. CDR3 residues: CASSLDAGSYEQYF. CDR3 in DNA: TGTGCCAGCAGCTTAGACGCAGGTTCCTACGAGCAGTACTTC. The whole variable domain, remainder taken from reference TRBV7-6 and TRBJ2-7, is GAGVSQSPRYKVTKRGQDVALRCDPISGHVSLYWYRQALGQGPEFLTYFNYEAQQDKSGLPNDRFSAERPEGSISTLTIQRTEQRDSAMYRCASSLDAGSYEQYFGPGTRLTVT.

This clone was observed a handful of times. The chain uses TRBV28 and TRBJ2-5; D is possibly TRBD2 (6 bases). The CDR3 covers 13 residues. The V end was cut by 7 bases, the J end by 3 bases, with 12 bases between. The V gene's germline CDR1 is MDHEN and CDR2 SYDVKM. The CDR3: CASTRPGEETQYF. The CDR3 DNA reads as TGTGCCAGCACCCGGCCGGGGGAAGAGACCCAGTACTTC.

This chain links TRBV4-2 with TRBJ2-1; D is possibly TRBD1 or TRBD2 (5 bases each). CDR1 is LGHNA and CDR2 is YNFKEQ in the germline V gene. The length of the CDR3 is 14 residues. V was pared by 3 bases and J by 7 bases, with 13 bases between. Here the CDR3 reads CASSQERGENEQFF. The CDR3 DNA reads as TGTGCCAGCAGCCAGGAGAGGGGCGAGAATGAGCAGTTCTTC.

The chain joins TRBV2 to TRBJ1-6; D is undetermined. Germline V gene data show CDR1 as SNHLY and CDR2 as FYNNEI. The CDR3 runs 11 residues. V shed 6 bases and J shed 10 bases, with 7 bases lying between them. The CDR3 here is CASRQDSPLHF. DNA of the CDR3: TGTGCCAGCAGGCAAGACTCACCCCTCCACTTT.

The chain joins TRBV5-6 to TRBJ1-2, with a possible D match to TRBD1 (5 bases). Per germline, CDR1 SGHDT and CDR2 YYEEEE. This CDR3 region has 13 residues. V shed 4 bases and J shed 5 bases, with 12 bases lying between them. The DNA of the CDR3 is TGTGCCAGCAGCCCCGGGACGAGATATGGCTACACCTTC. Translation: CASSPGTRYGYTF.

On this clone: Other DNA sequences in the sample encode the same CDR3. The rearrangement joins TRBV30 to TRBJ1-5; TRBD1 matches at 8 bases. In germline, CDR1 is GTSNPN, CDR2 SVGIG (reference sequence). The V gene end was trimmed by 4 bases and the J gene end by 5 bases; junction bases not matched to a gene: 4. CDR3 length equals 13 residues. The CDR3 nucleotides are TGTGCCTGGACCCACAGGGGGGATCAGCCCCAGCATTTT. It specifies CAWTHRGDQPQHF.